This T cell receptor (beta chain) was identified in a study of shared clonotypes between healthy human individuals. Germline CDR1 is KGHSH and CDR2 is LQKENI. V was cut by 5 bases and J by 0 bases, with 11 bases left in between. This CDR3 contains 14 residues. Recent vaccinations or acute infections were absent in the healthy HIV-negative adult donors. Assay used: immunoSEQ multiplex PCR; TCRdb lists only in-frame clones, some missing. The top ten hold about 0.067% of the sample, which has about 180,000 clones, roughly 93% seen once. V gene TRBV18 combines with J gene TRBJ2-7, with D unresolved. The clonotype was recovered from a woman aged 30 to 39 in good health. Source material: naive CD4+ T cells sorted from blood. Subset described: CD45RA+ positively selected. The CDR3, as DNA: TGTGCCAGCTCAGAGACTGGAAGCTCCTACGAGCAGTACTTC. It codes for CASSETGSSYEQYF.